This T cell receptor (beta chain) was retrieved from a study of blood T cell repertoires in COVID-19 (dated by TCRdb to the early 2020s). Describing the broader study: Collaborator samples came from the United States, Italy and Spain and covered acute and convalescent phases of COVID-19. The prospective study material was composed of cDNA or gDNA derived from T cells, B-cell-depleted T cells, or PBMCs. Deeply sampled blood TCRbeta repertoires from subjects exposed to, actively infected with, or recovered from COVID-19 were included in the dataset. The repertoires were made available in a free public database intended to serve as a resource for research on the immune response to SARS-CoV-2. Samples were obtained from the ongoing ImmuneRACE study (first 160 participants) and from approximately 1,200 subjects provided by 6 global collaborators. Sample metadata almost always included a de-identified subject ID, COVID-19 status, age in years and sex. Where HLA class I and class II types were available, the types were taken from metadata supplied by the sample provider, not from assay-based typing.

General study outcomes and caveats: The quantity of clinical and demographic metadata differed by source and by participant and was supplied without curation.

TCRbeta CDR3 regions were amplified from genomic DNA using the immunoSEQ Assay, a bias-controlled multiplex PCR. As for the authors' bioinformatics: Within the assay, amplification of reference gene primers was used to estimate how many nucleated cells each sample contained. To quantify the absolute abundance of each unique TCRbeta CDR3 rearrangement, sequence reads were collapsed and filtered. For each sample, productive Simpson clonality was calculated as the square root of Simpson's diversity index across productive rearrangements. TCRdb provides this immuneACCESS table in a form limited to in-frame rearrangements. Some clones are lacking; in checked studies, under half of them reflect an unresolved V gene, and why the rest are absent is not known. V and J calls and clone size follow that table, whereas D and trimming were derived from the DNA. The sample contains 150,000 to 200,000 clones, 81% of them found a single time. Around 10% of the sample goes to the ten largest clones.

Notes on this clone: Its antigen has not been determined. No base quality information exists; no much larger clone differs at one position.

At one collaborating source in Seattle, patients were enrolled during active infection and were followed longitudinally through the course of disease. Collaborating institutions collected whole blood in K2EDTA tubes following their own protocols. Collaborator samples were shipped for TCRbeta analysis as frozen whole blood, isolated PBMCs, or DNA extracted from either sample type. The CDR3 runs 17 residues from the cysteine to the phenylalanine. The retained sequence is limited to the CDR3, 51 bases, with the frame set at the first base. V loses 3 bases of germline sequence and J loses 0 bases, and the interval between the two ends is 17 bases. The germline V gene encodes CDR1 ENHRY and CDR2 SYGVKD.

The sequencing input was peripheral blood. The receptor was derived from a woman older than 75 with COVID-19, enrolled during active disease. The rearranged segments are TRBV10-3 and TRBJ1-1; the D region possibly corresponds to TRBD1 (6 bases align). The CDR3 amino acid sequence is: CAISEWPREGVNTEAFF. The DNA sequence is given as TGTGCCATCAGTGAATGGCCCCGAGAGGGGGTGAACACTGAAGCTTTCTTT.